The sample holds many counts of the clone carrying this T cell receptor beta chain. The antigen is undetermined. This specimen belongs to a study of T-cell reconstitution after alpha-beta-depleted transplantation in children. Study-level points and caveats: There were reportedly several hundred expanded graft clones from which alpha-beta T cells came about two months after transplant. T-cell counts and diversity were attributed mostly to newly produced T cells one year after transplant. The study traced high day-60 TCRbeta diversity in some patients to surviving recipient T cells and thymic progenitors.

Per the germline V gene, CDR1 is SGHTA and CDR2 is FQGTGA. V gave up 2 bases and J gave up 3 bases, with 10 bases separating them. The CDR3 covers 15 residues. The library targeted TCRbeta and was prepared with unique molecular identifiers. TCRdb used MiXCR to reprocess the PCR reads, holding one entry per CDR3 protein. The sample lists tens of thousands of distinct CDR3 sequences; 4.9% were seen once. The chain uses TRBV7-3 and TRBJ2-2, with a weak D call TRBD2 (6 bases). Sequenced material: PBMCs, mostly from graft donor cells, taken 180 days after TCRalphabeta/CD19-depleted stem cell transplant. This receptor was taken from a boy in the first two years of life who had a stem cell transplant for acute myeloid leukemia, so the T cells may come from the graft donor. CDR3 amino acids: CASSLRGSYTGELFF. In DNA, the CDR3 is TGTGCCAGCAGCTTACGGGGGAGCTACACCGGGGAGCTGTTTTTT.